This T cell receptor (beta chain) is from a study of blood T cell repertoires in COVID-19. CDR1 is MNHEY and CDR2 is SVGAGI in the germline V gene. This CDR3 comprises 14 residues. Trimming pared 7 bases from V and 6 bases from J, leaving 18 bases between. The assay was immunoSEQ multiplex PCR, and TCRdb's table has in-frame clones only and misses some. The sample includes about 180,000 clones, 85% of them seen just once. The sequenced material came from PBMCs or T cells enriched from blood (not recorded which). This chain connects TRBV6-5 to TRBJ1-1, with D possibly matching TRBD1 (5 bases). This TCR was recovered from a man aged 35-49 years who had recovered from COVID-19. CDR3: CASTLSAGPSEAFF. CDR3 nucleotides: TGTGCCAGCACCCTCTCCGCGGGACCCTCTGAAGCTTTCTTT.